The sequence of this TCR beta chain was determined in a study of CDR3 diversity in severe acne. This clonotype was counted ten times or more. Germline CDR1 and CDR2: LNHDA and SQIVND (reference sequence). V was pared by 8 bases and J by 0 bases, with 10 bases between. The CDR3 runs 14 residues. TCRdb re-called the PCR reads through MiXCR, storing one row per CDR3 protein. The repertoire holds approximately 97,000 distinct CDR3 sequences, with under 60% as singletons. The receptor's source is a male donor with acne. This chain links TRBV19 with TRBJ1-4; tentative D call: TRBD1 (5 bases). The source material was blood. The CDR3 sequence is CASGKQATNEKLFF. The CDR3 DNA is TGTGCCAGTGGAAAACAGGCAACTAATGAAAAACTGTTTTTT.